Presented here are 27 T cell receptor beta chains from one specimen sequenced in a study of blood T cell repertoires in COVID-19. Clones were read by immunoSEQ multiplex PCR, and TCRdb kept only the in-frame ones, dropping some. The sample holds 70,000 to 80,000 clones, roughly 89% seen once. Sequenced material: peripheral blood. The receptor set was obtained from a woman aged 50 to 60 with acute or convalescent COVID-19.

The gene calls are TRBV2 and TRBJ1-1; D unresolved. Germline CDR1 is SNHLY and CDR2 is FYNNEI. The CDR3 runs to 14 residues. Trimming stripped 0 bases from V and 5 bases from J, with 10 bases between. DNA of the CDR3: TGTGCCAGCAGTGAAGCGGGCTCGTTGACTGAAGCTTTCTTT. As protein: CASSEAGSLTEAFF.

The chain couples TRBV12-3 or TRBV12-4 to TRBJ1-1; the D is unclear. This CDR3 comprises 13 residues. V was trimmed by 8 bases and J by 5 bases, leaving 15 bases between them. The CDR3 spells CASGTIGETEAFF. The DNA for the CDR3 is TGTGCCAGCGGTACGATTGGGGAGACTGAAGCTTTCTTT.

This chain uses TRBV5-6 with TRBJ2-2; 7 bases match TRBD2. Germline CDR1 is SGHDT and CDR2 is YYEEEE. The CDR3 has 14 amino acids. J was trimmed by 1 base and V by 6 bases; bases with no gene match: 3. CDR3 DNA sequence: TGTGCCAGCATCGGGAGGAGGAACACCGGGGAGCTGTTTTTT. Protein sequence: CASIGRRNTGELFF.

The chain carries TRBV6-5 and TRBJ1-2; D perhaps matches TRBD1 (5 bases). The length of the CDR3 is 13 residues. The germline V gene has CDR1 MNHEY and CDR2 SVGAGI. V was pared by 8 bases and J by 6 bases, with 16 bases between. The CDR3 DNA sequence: TGTGCCAGCTTCCGCCTAGGGGTTCATGGCTACACCTTC. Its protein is CASFRLGVHGYTF.

The CDR3 nucleotides read TGTGCCAGCAGCCCCTCGAGCGGCGGGCGTTACGAGCAGTACTTC. It specifies CASSPSSGGRYEQYF. The V and J genes are TRBV13 and TRBJ2-7; maybe TRBD2 (5 bases). Trimming stripped 5 bases from V and 4 bases from J, with 18 bases between. This CDR3 region has 15 residues. Germline assignment: CDR1 PRHDT and CDR2 FYEKMQ (reference sequence).

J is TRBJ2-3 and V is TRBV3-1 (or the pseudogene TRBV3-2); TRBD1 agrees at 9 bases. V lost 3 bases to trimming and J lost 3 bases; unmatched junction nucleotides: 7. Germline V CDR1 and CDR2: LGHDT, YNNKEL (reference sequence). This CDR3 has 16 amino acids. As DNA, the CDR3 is TGTGCCAGCAGCCATATCGGGACAGGGCGGACAGATACGCAGTATTTT. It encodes CASSHIGTGRTDTQYF.

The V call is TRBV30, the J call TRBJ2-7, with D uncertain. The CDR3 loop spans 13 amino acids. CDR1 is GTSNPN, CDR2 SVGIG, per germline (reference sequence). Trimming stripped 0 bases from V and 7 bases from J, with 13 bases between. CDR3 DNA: TGTGCCTGGAGTGTATTTATGCGGCGGGAGCAGTACTTC. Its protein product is CAWSVFMRREQYF.

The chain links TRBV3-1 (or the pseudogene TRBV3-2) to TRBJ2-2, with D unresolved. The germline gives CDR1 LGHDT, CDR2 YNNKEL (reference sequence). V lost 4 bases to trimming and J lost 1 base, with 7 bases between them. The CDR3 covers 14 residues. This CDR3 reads CASSPTGNTGELFF. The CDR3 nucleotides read TGTGCCAGCAGCCCGACGGGGAACACCGGGGAGCTGTTTTTT.

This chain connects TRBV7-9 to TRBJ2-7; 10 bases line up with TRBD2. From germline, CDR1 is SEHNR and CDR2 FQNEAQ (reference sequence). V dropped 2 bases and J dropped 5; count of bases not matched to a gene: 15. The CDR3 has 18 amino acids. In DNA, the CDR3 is TGTGCCAGCAGCTTATGGCGGGGTCTAGCGGGAGCTCTCAACGAGCAGTACTTC. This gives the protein CASSLWRGLAGALNEQYF.

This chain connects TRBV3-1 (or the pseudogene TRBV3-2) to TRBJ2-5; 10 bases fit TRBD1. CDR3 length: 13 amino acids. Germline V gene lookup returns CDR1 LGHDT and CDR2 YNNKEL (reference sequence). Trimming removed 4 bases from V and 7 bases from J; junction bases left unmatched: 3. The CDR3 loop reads CASSPGQGMTQYF. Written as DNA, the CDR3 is TGTGCCAGCAGCCCGGGACAGGGGATGACCCAGTACTTC.

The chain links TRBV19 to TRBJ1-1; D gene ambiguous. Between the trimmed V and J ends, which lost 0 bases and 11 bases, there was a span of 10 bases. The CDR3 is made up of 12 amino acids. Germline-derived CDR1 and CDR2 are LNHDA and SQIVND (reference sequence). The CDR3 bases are TGTGCCAGTAGTATAGATCGGAGAGAGGCTTTCTTT. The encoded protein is CASSIDRREAFF.

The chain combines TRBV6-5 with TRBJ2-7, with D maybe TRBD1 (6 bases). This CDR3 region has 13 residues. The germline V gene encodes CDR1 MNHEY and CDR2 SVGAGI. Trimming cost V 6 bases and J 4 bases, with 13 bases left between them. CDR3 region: CASRQGTFYEQYF. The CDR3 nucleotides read TGTGCCAGCAGACAGGGTACGTTTTACGAGCAGTACTTC.

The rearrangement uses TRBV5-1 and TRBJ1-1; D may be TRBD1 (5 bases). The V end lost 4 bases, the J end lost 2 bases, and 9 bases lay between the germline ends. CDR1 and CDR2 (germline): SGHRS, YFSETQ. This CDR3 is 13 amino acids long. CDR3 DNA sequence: TGCGCCAGCAGCCCTACAGGTAACACTGAAGCTTTCTTT. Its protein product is CASSPTGNTEAFF.

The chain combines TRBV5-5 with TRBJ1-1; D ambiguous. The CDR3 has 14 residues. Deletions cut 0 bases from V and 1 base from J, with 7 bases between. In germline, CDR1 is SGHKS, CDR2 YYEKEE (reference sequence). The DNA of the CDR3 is TGTGCCAGCAGCTTGGGGGCCGGGAACACTGAAGCTTTCTTT. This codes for CASSLGAGNTEAFF.

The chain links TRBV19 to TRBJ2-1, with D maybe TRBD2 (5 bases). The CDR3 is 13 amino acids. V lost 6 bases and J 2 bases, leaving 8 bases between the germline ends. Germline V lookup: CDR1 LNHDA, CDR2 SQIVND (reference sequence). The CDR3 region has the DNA TGTGCCAGTAGCGGACTGACCTACAATGAGCAGTTCTTC. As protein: CASSGLTYNEQFF.

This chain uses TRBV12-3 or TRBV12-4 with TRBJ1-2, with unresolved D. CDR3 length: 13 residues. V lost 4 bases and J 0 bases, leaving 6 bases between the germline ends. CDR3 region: CASSSGPNYGYTF. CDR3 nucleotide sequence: TGTGCCAGCAGTTCAGGTCCTAACTATGGCTACACCTTC.

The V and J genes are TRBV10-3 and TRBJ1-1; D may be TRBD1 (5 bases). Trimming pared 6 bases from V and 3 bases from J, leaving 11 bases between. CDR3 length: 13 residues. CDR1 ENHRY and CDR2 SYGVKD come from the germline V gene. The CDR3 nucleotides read TGTGCCATCAGAATGGGGCCAGACACTGAAGCTTTCTTT. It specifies CAIRMGPDTEAFF.

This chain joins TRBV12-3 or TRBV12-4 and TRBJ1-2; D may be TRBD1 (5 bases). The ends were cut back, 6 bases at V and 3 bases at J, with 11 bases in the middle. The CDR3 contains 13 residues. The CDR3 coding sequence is TGTGCCAGCAGCCCTGACAGCTACTATGGCTACACCTTC. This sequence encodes CASSPDSYYGYTF.

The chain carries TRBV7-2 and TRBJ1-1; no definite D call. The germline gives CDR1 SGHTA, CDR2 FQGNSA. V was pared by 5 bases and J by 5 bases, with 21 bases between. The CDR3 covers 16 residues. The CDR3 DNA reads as TGTGCCAGCAGCCCGCAATCTACAAGAGCGAGGACTGAAGCTTTCTTT. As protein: CASSPQSTRARTEAFF.

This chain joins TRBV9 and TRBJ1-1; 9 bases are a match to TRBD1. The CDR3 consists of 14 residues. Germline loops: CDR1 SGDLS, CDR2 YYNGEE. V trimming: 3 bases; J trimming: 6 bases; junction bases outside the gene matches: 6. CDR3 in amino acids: CASSAGQGRSEAFF. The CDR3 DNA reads TGTGCCAGCAGCGCCGGACAGGGGAGGTCTGAAGCTTTCTTT.

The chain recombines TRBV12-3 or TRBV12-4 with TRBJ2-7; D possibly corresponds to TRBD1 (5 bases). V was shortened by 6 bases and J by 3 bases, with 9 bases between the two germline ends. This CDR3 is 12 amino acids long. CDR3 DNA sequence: TGTGCCAGCAGGGACAATCTCTACGAGCAGTACTTC. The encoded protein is CASRDNLYEQYF.

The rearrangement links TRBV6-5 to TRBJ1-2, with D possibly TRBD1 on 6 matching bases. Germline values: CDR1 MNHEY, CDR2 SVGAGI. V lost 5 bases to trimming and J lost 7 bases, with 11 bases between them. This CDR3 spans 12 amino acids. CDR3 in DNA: TGTGCCAGCAGTACTTCCAGGGGTGGCTACACCTTC. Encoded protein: CASSTSRGGYTF.

The CDR3 DNA reads as TGTGCCAGAAGCCCGACAGAGGACTACGAGCAGTACTTC. Its translation is CARSPTEDYEQYF. The J gene is TRBJ2-7, the V gene TRBV5-3; tentative D call: TRBD1 (5 bases). TRBV5-3 has ORF status, its function being uncertain. Trimming stripped 4 bases from V and 3 bases from J, with 11 bases between. This CDR3 is built from 13 residues.

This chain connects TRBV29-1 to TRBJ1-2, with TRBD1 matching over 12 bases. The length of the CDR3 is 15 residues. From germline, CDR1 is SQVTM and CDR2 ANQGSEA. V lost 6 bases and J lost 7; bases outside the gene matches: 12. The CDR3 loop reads CSVAGTGGSVFGYTF. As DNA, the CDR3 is TGCAGCGTGGCCGGGACAGGGGGCTCAGTCTTTGGCTACACCTTC.

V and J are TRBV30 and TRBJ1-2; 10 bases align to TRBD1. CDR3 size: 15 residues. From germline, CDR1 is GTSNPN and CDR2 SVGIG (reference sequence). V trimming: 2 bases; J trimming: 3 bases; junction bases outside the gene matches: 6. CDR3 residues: CAWSIAGTGDYGYTF. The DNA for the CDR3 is TGTGCCTGGAGTATAGCCGGGACAGGGGACTATGGCTACACCTTC.

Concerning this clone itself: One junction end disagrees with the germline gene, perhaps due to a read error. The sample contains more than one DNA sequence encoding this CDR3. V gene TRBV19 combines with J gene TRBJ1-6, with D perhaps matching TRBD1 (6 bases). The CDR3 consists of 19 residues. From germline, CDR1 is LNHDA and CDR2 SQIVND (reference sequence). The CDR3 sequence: CASSIEGHTIAGDNSPLHF. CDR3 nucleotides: TGTGCTAGTAGTATAGAGGGACACACCATCGCTGGCGATAATTCACCCCTCCACTTT.

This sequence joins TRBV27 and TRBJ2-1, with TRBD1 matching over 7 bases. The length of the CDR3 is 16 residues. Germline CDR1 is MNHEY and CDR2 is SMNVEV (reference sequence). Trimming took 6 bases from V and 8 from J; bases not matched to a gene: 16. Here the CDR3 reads CASSRRWQGDSYEQFF. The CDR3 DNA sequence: TGTGCCAGCAGCAGGCGGTGGCAGGGGGATTCTTATGAGCAGTTCTTC.